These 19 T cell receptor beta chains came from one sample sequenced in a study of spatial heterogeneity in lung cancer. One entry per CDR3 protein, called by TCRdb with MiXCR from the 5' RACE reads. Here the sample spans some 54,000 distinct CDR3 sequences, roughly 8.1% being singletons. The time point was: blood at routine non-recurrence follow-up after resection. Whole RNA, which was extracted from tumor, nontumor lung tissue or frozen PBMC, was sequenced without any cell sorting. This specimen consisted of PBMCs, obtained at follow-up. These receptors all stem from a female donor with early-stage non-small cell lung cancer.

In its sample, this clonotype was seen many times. CDR3: CSASGGLTYGYTF. The CDR3 DNA follows: TGCAGTGCTAGTGGGGGGCTGACCTATGGCTACACCTTC. J is TRBJ1-2 and V is TRBV20-1, with D possibly being TRBD1 (6 bases). Germline assignment: CDR1 DFQATT and CDR2 SNEGSKA (reference sequence). The CDR3 runs to 13 residues. The V and J ends lost 3 bases and 4 bases respectively, with 12 bases between them.

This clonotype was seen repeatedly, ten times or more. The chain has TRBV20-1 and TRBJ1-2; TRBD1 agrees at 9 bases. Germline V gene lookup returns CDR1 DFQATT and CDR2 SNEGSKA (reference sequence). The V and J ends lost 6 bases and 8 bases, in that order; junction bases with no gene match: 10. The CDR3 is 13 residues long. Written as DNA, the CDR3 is TGCAGTGCCCCTTCCGGGACAGGGATCGGCTACACCTTC. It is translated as CSAPSGTGIGYTF.

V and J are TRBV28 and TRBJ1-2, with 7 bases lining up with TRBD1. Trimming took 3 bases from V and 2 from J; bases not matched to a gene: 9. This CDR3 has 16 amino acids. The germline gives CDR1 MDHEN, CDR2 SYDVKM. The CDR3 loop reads CASSFPLGTENYGYTF. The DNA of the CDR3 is TGTGCCAGCAGTTTCCCTCTCGGGACAGAGAACTATGGCTACACCTTC.

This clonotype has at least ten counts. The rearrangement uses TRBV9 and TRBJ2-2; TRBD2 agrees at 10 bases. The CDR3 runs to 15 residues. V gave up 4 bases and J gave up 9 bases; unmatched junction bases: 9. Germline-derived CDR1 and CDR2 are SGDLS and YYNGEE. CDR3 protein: CASSLSGGAVWELFF. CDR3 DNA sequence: TGTGCCAGCAGCTTGAGCGGGGGGGCCGTCTGGGAGCTGTTTTTT.

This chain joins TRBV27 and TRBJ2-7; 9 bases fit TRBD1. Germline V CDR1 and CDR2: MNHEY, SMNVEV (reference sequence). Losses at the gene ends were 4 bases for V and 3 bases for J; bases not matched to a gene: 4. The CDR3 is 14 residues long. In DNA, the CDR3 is TGTGCCAGCAGTTCCGGGACAGGGCGCTACGAGCAGTACTTC. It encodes CASSSGTGRYEQYF.

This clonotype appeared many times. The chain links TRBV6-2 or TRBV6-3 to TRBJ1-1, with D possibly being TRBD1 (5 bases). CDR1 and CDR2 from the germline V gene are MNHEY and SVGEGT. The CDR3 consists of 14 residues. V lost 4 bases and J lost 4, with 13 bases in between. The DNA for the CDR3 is TGTGCCAGCAGTTCCGGGGGATCATTCACTGAAGCTTTCTTT. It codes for CASSSGGSFTEAFF.

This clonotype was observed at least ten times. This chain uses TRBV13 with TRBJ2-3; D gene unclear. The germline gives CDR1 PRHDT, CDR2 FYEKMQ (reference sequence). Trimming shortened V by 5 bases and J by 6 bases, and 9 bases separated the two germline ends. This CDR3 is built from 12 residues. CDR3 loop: CASSPWWDTQYF. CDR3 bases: TGTGCCAGCAGCCCCTGGTGGGATACGCAGTATTTT.

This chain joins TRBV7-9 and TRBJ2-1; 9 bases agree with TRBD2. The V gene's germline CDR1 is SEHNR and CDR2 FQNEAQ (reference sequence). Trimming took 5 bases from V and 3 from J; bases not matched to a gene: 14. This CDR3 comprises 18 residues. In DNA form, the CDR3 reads TGTGCCAGCAGCCCTCGGGGTAGCGGGGGTCAGGGCTACAATGAGCAGTTCTTC. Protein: CASSPRGSGGQGYNEQFF.

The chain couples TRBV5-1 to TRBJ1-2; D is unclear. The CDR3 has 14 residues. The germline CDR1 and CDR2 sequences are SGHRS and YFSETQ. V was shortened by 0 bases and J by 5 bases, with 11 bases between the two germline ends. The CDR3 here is CASSLDPLGYGYTF. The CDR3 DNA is TGCGCCAGCAGCTTGGACCCTTTGGGGTATGGCTACACCTTC.

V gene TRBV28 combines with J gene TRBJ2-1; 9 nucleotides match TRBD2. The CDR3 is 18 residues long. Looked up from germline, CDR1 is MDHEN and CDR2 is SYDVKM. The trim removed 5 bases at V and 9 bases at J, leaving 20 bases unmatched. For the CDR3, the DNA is TGTGCCAGCAGTCCTGGAGAGGGCGGGGGGGCTCAAGTCAGTGAGCAGTTCTTC. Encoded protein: CASSPGEGGGAQVSEQFF.

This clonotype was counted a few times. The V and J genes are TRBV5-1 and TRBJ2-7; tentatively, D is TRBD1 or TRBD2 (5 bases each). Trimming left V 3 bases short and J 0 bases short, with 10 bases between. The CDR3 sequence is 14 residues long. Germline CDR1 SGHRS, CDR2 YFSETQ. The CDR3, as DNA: TGCGCCAGCAGCTCCGCCGGGGCCTCCTACGAGCAGTACTTC. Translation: CASSSAGASYEQYF.

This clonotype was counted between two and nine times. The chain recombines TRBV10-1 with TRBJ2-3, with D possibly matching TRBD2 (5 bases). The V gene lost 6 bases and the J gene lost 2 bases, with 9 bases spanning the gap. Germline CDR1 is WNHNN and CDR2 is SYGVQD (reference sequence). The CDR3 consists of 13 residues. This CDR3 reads CASRMDFTDTQYF. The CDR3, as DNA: TGCGCCAGCAGGATGGACTTCACAGATACGCAGTATTTT.

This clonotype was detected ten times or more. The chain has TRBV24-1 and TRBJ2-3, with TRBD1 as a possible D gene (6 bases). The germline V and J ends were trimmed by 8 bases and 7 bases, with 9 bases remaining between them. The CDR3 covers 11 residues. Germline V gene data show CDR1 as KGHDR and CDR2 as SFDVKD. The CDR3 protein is CATTGGNTQYF. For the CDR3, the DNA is TGTGCCACCACTGGGGGCAATACGCAGTATTTT.

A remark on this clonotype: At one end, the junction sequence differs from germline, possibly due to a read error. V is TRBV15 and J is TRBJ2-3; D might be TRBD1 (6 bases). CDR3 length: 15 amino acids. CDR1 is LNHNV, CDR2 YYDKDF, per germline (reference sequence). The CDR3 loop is CATSGEGESTDTQYF. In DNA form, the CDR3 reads TGTGCCACCAGCGGAGAGGGGGAAAGCACAGATACGCAGTATTTT.

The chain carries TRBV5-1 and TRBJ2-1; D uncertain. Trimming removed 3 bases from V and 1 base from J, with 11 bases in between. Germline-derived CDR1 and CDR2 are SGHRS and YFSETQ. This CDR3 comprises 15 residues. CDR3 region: CASSSPGPSYNEQFF. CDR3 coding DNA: TGCGCCAGCAGCTCACCGGGTCCTTCCTACAATGAGCAGTTCTTC. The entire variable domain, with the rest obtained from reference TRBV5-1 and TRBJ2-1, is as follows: KAGVTQTPRYLIKTRGQQVTLSCSPISGHRSVSWYQQTPGQGLQFLFEYFSETQRNKGNFPGRFSGRQFSNSRSEMNVSTLELGDSALYLCASSSPGPSYNEQFFGPGTRLTVL.

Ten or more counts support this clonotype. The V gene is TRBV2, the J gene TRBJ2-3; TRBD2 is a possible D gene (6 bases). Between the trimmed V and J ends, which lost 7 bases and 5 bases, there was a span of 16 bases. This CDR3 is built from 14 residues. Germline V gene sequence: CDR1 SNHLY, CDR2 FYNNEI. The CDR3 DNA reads TGTGCCAGCATGGAGGGGCGGTGGAAAGATACGCAGTATTTT. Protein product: CASMEGRWKDTQYF.

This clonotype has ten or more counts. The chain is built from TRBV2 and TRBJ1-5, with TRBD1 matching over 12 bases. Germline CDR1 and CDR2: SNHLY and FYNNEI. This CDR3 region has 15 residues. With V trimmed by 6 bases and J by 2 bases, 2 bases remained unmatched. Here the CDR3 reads CASSGTGGGNQPQHF. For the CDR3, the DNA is TGTGCCAGCAGCGGGACAGGGGGCGGCAATCAGCCCCAGCATTTT.

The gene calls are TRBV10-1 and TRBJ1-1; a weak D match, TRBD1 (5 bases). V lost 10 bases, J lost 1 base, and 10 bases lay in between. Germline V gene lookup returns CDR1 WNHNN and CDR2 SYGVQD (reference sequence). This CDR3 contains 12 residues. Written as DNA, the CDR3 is TGCGCCACACAGGATTGGAACACTGAAGCTTTCTTT. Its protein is CATQDWNTEAFF.

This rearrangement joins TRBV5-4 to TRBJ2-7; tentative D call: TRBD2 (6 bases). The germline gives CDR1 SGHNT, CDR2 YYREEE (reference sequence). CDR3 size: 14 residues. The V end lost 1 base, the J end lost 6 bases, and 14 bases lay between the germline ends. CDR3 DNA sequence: TGTGCCAGCAGCTTGCAAGGAGGGACCGGCGAGCAGTACTTC. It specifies CASSLQGGTGEQYF.